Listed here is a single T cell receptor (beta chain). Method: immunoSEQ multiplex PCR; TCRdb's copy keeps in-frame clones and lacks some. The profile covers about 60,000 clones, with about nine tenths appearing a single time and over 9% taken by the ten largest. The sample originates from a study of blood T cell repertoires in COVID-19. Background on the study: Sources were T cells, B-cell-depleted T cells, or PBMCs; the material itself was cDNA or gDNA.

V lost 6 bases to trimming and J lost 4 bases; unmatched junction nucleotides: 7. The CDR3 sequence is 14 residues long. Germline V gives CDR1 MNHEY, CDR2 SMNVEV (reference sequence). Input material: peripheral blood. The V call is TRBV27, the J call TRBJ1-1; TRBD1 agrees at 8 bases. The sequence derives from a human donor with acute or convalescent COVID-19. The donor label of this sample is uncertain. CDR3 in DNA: TGTGCCAGCAGCCCTCCCAGGGGGCTCACTGAAGCTTTCTTT. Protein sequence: CASSPPRGLTEAFF.